This T cell receptor beta chain derives from a study of OX40 agonist ivuxolimab in advanced cancers. Patients had blood sampled at baseline and again on cycle 4 day 1 and cycle 7 day 1. Turning to this clone: Its antigen is unknown.

Sequencing was performed with immunoSEQ multiplex PCR; in TCRdb, only in-frame clones are kept and a portion is missing. The sample lists around 78,000 clones; roughly 84% were seen once. CDR1 is MGHRA and CDR2 is YSYEKL in the germline V gene. This CDR3 region has 14 residues. V shed 4 bases and J 4 bases; nucleotides not matched to a gene: 2. Broader study findings: Among expanded peripheral T cells, antigen specificity went undetermined. The CD4+ and CD8+ T cells in the blood had expanded clonally by week 6 at 0.1 to 3.0 mg/kg. Among the least clonally expanded were partial responders at 0.1-3.0 mg/kg.

The chain recombines TRBV4-1 with TRBJ2-7, with 12 bases that match TRBD2. Sequencing was performed on CD4+ or CD8+ T cells sorted from blood, taken in a trial of the OX40 agonist ivuxolimab. The origin of this receptor is an adult with an advanced solid tumor such as melanoma, head and neck, liver or kidney cancer. CDR3 sequence reads: CASSLGTSGYEQYF. For the CDR3, the DNA is TGCGCCAGCAGCCTTGGGACTAGCGGGTACGAGCAGTACTTC.